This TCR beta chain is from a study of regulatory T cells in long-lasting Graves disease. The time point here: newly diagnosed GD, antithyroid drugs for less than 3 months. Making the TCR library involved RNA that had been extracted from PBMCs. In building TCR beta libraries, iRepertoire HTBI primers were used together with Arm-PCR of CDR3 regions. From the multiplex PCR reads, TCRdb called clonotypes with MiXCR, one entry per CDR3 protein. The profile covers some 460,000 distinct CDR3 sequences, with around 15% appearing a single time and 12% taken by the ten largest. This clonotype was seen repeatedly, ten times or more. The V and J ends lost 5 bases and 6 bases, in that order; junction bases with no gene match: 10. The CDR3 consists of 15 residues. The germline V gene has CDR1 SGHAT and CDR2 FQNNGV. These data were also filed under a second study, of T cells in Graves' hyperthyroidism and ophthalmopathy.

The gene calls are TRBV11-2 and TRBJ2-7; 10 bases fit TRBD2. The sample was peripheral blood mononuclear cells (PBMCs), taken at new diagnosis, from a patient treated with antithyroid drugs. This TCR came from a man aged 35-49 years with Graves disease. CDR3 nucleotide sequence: TGTGCCAGCAGCACCCTCAGCGGGAGGGTTCGCGAGCAGTACTTC. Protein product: CASSTLSGRVREQYF.